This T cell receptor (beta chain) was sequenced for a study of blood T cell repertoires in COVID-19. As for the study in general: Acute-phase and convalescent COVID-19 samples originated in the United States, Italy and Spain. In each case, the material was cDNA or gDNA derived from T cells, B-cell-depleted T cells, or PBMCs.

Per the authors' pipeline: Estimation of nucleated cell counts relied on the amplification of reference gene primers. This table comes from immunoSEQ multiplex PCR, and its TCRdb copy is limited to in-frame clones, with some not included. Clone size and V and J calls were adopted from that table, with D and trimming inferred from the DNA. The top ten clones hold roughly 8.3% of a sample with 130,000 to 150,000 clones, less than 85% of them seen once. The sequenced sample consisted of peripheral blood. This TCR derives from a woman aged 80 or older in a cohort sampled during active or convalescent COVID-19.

Here the CDR3 DNA reads TGTGCCAGCAGCGTGACGGGGGATGCTAATTCACCCCTCCACTTT. This translates into CASSVTGDANSPLHF. The chain carries TRBV9 and TRBJ1-6, with D possibly TRBD1 on 5 matching bases. The V and J ends lost 2 bases and 6 bases respectively, with 12 bases between them. Germline CDR1 SGDLS, CDR2 YYNGEE. The CDR3 length is 15 residues.